Here is one TCR beta chain with its context. This sample is part of a study of Ad26.COV2.S vaccination and SARS-CoV-2 variants. Clones were sequenced by immunoSEQ multiplex PCR, and TCRdb holds only the in-frame ones, with some missing. Seen here are around 250,000 clones, roughly 86% observed once, and the top ten hold about 3.1%. This sample's treatment: 15 to 20 received Ad26.COV2.S at low or high dose, single or two shots; roughly 5 received placebo; per-sample allocation not given. The investigators took samples on day 63 after the first vaccine or placebo injection. The V end lost 6 bases, the J end lost 7 bases, and 12 bases lay between the germline ends. The CDR3 runs 12 residues. Germline V CDR1 and CDR2: MNHEY, SVGEGT.

The clonotype originates from a person between 18 and 65 years old who received the Ad26.COV2.S COVID-19 vaccine or a placebo. The chain combines TRBV6-2 or TRBV6-3 with TRBJ1-1; D is unclear. Sequenced material: peripheral blood, taken in a trial of Ad26.COV2.S vaccine versus placebo. The CDR3 DNA follows: TGTGCCAGCAGCCCTATAGGGCTTGAAGCTTTCTTT. Translated, it gives CASSPIGLEAFF.